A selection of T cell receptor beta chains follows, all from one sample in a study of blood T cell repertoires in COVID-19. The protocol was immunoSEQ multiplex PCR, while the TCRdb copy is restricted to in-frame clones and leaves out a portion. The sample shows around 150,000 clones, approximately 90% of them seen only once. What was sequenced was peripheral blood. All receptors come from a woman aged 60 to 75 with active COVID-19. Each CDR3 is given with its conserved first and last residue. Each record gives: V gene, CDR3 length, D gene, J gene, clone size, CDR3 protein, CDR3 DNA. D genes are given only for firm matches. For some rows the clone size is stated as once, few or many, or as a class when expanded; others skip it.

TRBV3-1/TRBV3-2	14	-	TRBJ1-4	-	CASSQDPRGEKLFF	TGTGCCAGCAGCCAAGATCCAAGGGGTGAAAAACTGTTTTTT
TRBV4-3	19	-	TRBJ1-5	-	CASSQDNWGGAGLNQPQHF	TGCGCCAGCAGCCAAGATAATTGGGGGGGCGCGGGACTCAATCAGCCCCAGCATTTT
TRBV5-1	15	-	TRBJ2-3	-	CASSLEAGPTDTQYF	TGCGCCAGCAGCTTGGAAGCGGGTCCTACAGATACGCAGTATTTT
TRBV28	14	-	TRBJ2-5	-	CASSSFGVQETQYF	TGTGCCAGCAGTTCTTTCGGGGTACAAGAGACCCAGTACTTC
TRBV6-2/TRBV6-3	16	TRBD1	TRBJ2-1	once	CASSPIKDRVYNEQFF	TGTGCCAGCAGCCCTATAAAGGACAGGGTCTACAATGAGCAGTTCTTC
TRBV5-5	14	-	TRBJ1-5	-	CASSGQYSNQPQHF	TGTGCCAGCAGCGGACAGTATTCCAATCAGCCCCAGCATTTT
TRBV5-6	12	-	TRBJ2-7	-	CASSVQGLGQYF	TGTGCCAGCAGCGTTCAGGGACTCGGGCAGTACTTC
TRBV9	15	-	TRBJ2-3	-	CASSVGVQVSDTQYF	TGTGCCAGCAGCGTAGGCGTGCAGGTTTCAGATACGCAGTATTTT
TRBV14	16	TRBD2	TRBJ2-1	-	CASSQEGWGGYNEQFF	TGTGCCAGCAGCCAAGAGGGCTGGGGGGGATACAATGAGCAGTTCTTC
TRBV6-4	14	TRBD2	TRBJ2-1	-	CASNEGGRYNEQFF	TGTGCCAGCAATGAGGGAGGGCGCTACAATGAGCAGTTCTTC
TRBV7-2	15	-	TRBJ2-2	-	CASSFNSANTGELFF	TGTGCCAGCAGCTTCAATAGCGCGAACACCGGGGAGCTGTTTTTT
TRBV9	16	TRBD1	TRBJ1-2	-	CASSARDRGQGYGYTF	TGTGCCAGCAGCGCACGGGACAGGGGGCAGGGCTATGGCTACACCTTC
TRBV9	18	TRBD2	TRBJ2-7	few	CASSVRPSGRGVFYEQYF	TGTGCCAGCAGCGTACGCCCTAGCGGGAGGGGGGTTTTCTACGAGCAGTACTTC
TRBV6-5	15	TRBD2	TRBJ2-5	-	CASSYSIAGDWGQYF	TGTGCCAGCAGTTACTCGATAGCGGGAGATTGGGGTCAGTACTTC
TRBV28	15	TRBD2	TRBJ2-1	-	CASREGLAGVLEQFF	TGTGCCAGCAGGGAGGGACTAGCGGGAGTTTTGGAGCAGTTCTTC
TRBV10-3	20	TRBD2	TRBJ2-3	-	CAISGNGPGTSGVRTDTQYF	TGTGCCATCAGTGGGAATGGGCCCGGGACTAGCGGGGTCCGCACAGATACGCAGTATTTT
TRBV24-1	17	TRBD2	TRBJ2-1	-	CATSEGSGRRSYNEQFF	TGTGCCACCAGTGAGGGCAGCGGGAGGAGGTCCTACAATGAGCAGTTCTTC
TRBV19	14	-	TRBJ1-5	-	CATRGRTVSQPQHF	TGTGCCACTCGAGGCCGGACAGTGAGTCAGCCCCAGCATTTT
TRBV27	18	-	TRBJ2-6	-	CASSSQILWGAGANVLTF	TGTGCCAGCAGTTCCCAGATTTTATGGGGGGCTGGGGCCAACGTCCTGACTTTC
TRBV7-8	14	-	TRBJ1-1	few	CASSPPAGGGEAFF	TGTGCCAGCAGCCCCCCGGCGGGGGGCGGAGAAGCTTTCTTT
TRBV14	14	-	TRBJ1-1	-	CASSQEFSGTEAFF	TGTGCCAGCAGCCAAGAGTTTTCCGGCACTGAAGCTTTCTTT
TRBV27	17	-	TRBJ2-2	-	CASRGGQGGANTGELFF	TGTGCCAGCAGGGGGGGACAAGGGGGCGCGAACACCGGGGAGCTGTTTTTT